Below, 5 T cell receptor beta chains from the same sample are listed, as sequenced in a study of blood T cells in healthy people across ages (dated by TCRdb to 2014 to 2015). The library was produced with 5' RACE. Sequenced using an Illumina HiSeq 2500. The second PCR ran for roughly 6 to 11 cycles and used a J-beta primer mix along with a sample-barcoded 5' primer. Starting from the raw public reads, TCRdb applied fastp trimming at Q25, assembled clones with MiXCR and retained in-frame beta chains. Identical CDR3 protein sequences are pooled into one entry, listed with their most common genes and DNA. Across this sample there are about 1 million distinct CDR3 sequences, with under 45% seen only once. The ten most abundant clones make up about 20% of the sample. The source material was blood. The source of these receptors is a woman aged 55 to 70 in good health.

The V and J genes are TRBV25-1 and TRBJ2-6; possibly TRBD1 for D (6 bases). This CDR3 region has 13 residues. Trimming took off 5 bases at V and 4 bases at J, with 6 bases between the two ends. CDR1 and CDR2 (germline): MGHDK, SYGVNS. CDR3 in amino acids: CASSRGGANVLTF. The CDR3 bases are TGTGCCAGCAGTAGGGGGGGGGCCAACGTCCTGACTTTC.

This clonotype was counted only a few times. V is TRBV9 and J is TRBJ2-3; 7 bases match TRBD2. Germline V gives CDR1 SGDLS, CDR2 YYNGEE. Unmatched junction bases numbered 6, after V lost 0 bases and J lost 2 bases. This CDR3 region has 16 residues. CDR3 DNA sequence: TGTGCCAGCAGCGTAGGAACTAGCGCCTACACAGATACGCAGTATTTT. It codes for CASSVGTSAYTDTQYF.

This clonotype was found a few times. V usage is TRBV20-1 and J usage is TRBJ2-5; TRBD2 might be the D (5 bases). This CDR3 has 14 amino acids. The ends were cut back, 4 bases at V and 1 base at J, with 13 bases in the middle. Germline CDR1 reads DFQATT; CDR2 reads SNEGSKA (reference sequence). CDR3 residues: CSANDPRGQETQYF. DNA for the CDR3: TGCAGTGCTAACGACCCCCGGGGCCAAGAGACCCAGTACTTC.

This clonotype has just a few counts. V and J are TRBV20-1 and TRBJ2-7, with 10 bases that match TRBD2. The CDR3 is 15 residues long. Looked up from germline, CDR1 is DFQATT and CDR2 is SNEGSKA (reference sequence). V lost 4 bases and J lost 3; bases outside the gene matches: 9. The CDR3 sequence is CSAIPVSSGSYEQYF. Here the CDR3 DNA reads TGCAGTGCTATACCGGTGTCTAGCGGGAGCTACGAGCAGTACTTC.

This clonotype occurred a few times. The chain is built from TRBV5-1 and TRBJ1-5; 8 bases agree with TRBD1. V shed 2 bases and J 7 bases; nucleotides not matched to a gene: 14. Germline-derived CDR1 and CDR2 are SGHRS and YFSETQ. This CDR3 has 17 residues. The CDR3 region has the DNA TGCGCCAGCAGCTTTGGTAGACAGGGGCAGGGAAGACAGCCCCAGCATTTT. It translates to CASSFGRQGQGRQPQHF. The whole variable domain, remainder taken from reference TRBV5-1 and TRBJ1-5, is KAGVTQTPRYLIKTRGQQVTLSCSPISGHRSVSWYQQTPGQGLQFLFEYFSETQRNKGNFPGRFSGRQFSNSRSEMNVSTLELGDSALYLCASSFGRQGQGRQPQHFGDGTRLSIL.